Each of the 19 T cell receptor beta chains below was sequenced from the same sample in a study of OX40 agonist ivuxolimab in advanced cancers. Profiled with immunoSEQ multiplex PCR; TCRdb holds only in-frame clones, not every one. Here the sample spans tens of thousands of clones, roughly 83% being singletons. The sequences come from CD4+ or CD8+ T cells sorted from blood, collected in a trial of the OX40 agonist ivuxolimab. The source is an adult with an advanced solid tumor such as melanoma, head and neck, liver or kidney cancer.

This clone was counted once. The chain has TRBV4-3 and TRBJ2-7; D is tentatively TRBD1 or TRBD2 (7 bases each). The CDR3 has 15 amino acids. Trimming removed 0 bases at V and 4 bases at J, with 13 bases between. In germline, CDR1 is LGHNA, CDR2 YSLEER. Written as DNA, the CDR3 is TGCGCCAGCAGCCAAGATAGGCAGGGGGGGTACGAGCAGTACTTC. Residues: CASSQDRQGGYEQYF.

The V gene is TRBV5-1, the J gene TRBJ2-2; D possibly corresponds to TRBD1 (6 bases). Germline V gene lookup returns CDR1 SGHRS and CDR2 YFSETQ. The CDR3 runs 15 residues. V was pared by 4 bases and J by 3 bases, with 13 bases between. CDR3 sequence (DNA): TGCGCCAGCAGCCCCGGTGGACAGTACACCGGGGAGCTGTTTTTT. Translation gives CASSPGGQYTGELFF.

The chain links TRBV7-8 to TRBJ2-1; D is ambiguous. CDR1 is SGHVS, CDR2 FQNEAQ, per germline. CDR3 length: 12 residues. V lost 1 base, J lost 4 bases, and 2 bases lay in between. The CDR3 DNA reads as TGTGCCAGCAGCTTAGGGTACAATGAGCAGTTCTTC. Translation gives CASSLGYNEQFF.

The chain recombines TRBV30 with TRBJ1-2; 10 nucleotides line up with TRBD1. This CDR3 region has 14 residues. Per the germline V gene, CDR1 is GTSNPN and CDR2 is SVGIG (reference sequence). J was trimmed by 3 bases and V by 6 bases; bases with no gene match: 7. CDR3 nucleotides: TGTGCCTGCCGGGACAGGGGTAACGACTATGGCTACACCTTC. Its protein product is CACRDRGNDYGYTF.

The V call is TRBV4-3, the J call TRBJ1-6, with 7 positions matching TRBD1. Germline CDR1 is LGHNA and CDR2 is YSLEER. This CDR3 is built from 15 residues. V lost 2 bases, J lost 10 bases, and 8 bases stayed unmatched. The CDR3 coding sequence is TGCGCCAGCAGCCAAACGACAGGGTACTTCTCACCCCTCCACTTT. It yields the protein CASSQTTGYFSPLHF.

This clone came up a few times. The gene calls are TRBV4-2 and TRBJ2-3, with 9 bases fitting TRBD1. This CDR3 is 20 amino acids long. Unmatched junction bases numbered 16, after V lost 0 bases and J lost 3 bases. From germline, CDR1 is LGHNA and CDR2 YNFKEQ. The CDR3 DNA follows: TGTGCCAGCAGCCAAGATGTACAGGGGGCGAGTTCGATTGCTACAGATACGCAGTATTTT. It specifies CASSQDVQGASSIATDTQYF.

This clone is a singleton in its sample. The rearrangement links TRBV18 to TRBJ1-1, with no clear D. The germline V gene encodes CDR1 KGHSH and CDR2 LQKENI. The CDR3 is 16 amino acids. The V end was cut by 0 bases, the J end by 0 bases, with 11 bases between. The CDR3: CASSPPNAGMNTEAFF. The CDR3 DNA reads TGTGCCAGCTCACCACCGAATGCGGGCATGAACACTGAAGCTTTCTTT. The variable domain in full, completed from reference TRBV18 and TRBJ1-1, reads NAGVMQNPRHLVRRRGQEARLRCSPMKGHSHVYWYRQLPEEGLKFMVYLQKENIIDESGMPKERFSAEFPKEGPSILRIQQVVRGDSAAYFCASSPPNAGMNTEAFFGQGTRLTVV.

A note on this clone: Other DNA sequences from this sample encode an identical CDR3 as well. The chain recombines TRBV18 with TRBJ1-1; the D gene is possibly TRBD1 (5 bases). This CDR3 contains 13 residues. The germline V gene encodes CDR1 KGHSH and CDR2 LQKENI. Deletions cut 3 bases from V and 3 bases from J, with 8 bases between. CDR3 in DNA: TGTGCCAGCTCACCTCGGGGCGACACTGAAGCTTTCTTT. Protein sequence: CASSPRGDTEAFF.

The CDR3 here is CASSPRGGSPLHF. The CDR3 DNA is TGTGCCAGCAGCCCACGCGGGGGCTCACCCCTCCACTTT. The chain links TRBV6-5 to TRBJ1-6; weak D call: TRBD1 (6 bases). The CDR3 is 13 residues long. V shed 6 bases and J shed 10 bases, with 13 bases lying between them. Germline CDR1 and CDR2: MNHEY and SVGAGI.

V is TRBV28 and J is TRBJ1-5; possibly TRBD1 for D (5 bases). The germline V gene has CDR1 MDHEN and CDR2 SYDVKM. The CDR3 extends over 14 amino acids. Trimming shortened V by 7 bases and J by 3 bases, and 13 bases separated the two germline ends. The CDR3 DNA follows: TGTGCCAGCACCTGGGGGACGGCCAATCAGCCCCAGCATTTT. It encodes CASTWGTANQPQHF.

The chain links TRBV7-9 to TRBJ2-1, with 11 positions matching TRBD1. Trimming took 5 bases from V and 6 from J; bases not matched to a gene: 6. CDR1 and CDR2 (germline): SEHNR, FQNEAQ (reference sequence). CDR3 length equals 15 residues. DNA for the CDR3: TGTGCCAGCAGCCCAACCGGGACAGGGGGCAATGAGCAGTTCTTC. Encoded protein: CASSPTGTGGNEQFF.

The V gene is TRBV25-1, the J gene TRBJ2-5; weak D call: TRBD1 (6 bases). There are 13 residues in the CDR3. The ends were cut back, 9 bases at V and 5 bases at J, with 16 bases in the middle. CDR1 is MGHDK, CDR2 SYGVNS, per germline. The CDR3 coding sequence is TGTGCCAGATTTACAGGGTCTGAGGAGACCCAGTACTTC. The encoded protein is CARFTGSEETQYF.

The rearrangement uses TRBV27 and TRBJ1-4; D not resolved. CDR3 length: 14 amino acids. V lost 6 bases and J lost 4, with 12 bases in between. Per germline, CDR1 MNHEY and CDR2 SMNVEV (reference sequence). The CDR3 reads CASSPRWNNEKLFF. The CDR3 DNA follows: TGTGCCAGCAGCCCGAGGTGGAATAATGAAAAACTGTTTTTT.

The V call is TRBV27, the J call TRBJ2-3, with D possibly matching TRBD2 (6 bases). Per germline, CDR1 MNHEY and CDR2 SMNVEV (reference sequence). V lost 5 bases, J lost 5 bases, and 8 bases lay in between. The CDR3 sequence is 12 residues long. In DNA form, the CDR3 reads TGTGCCAGCAGTGAAGCGGGAGATACGCAGTATTTT. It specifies CASSEAGDTQYF.

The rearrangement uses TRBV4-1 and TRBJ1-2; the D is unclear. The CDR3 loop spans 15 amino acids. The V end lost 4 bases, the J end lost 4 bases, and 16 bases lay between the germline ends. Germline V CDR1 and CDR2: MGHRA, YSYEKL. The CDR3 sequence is CASSRPDRTSYGYTF. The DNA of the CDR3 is TGCGCCAGCAGCCGACCGGACCGAACCAGCTATGGCTACACCTTC.

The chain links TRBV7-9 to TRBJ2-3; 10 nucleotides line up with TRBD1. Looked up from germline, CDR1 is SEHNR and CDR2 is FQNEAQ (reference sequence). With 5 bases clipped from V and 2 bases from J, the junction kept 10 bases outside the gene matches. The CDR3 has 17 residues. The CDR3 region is CASSPTGGQGNTDTQYF. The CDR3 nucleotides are TGTGCCAGCAGCCCAACGGGGGGACAGGGGAACACAGATACGCAGTATTTT.

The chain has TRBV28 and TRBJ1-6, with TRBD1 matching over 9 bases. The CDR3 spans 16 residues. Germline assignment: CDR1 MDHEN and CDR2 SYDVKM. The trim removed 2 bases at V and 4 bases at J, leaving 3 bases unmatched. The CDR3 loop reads CASSLGGTGYNSPLHF. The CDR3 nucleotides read TGTGCCAGCAGTTTAGGCGGGACAGGGTATAATTCACCCCTCCACTTT.

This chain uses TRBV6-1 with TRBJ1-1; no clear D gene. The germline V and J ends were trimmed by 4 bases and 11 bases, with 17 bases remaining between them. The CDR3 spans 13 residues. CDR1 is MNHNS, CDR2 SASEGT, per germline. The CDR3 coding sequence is TGTGCCAGCAGTGCCCGGGAGGTAGGGTCGGCTTTCTTT. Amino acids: CASSAREVGSAFF.

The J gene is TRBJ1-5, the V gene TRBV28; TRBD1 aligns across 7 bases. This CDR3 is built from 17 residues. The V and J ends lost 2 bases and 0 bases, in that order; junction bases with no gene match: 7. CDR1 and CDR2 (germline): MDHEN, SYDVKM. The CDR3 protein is CASSLAGTAYSNQPQHF. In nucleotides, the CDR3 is TGTGCCAGCAGTTTAGCCGGGACAGCCTATAGCAATCAGCCCCAGCATTTT.